Presented here are 9 T cell receptor beta chains from one specimen sequenced in a study of brain T cells in children with intractable seizures. Sequenced by immunoSEQ multiplex PCR; TCRdb stores in-frame clones only, minus some. The sample carries some 41,000 clones, roughly 90% recorded once. The sequenced sample was peripheral blood, obtained at surgery. These receptors were obtained from a girl aged 2 to 9 with tuberous sclerosis and intractable seizures.

The chain uses TRBV19 and TRBJ1-5; unclear D gene. V lost 5 bases and J lost 3, with 8 bases in between. Per germline, CDR1 LNHDA and CDR2 SQIVND (reference sequence). The CDR3 is 13 residues long. CDR3 residues: CASSSTLNQPQHF. The CDR3 DNA reads TGTGCCAGTAGTTCGACCCTCAATCAGCCCCAGCATTTT.

The rearrangement joins TRBV27 to TRBJ1-2, with TRBD1 as a possible D gene (6 bases). V was clipped by 5 bases and J by 0 bases, with 19 bases between them. CDR1 and CDR2 from the germline V gene are MNHEY and SMNVEV (reference sequence). This CDR3 region has 17 residues. The CDR3 region has the DNA TGTGCCAGCAGTCCTGAGGGGGGACGCGCTACTAACTATGGCTACACCTTC. Encoded protein: CASSPEGGRATNYGYTF.

V usage is TRBV10-2 and J usage is TRBJ1-1; D gene ambiguous. This CDR3 is 14 amino acids long. V lost 5 bases, J lost 1 base, and 11 bases lay in between. The germline V gene encodes CDR1 WSHSY and CDR2 SAAADI. The CDR3, as DNA: TGCGCCAGCAGTCTAACAGTGGGGAACACTGAAGCTTTCTTT. Protein sequence: CASSLTVGNTEAFF.

V usage is TRBV2 and J usage is TRBJ1-1, with a weak D call TRBD1 (5 bases). The CDR3 has 15 residues. Looked up from germline, CDR1 is SNHLY and CDR2 is FYNNEI. Trimming pared 2 bases from V and 1 base from J, leaving 11 bases between. CDR3 nucleotides: TGTGCCAGCAGTGAACGACAGCTTTCGAACACTGAAGCTTTCTTT. It specifies CASSERQLSNTEAFF. Full variable domain (outside the CDR3, taken from reference TRBV2 and TRBJ1-1): EPEVTQTPSHQVTQMGQEVILRCVPISNHLYFYWYRQILGQKVEFLVSFYNNEISEKSEIFDDQFSVERPDGSNFTLKIRSTKLEDSAMYFCASSERQLSNTEAFFGQGTRLTVV.

J is TRBJ2-2 and V is TRBV29-1; a weak D match, TRBD2 (6 bases). The CDR3 runs 13 residues. Trimming left V 3 bases short and J 7 bases short, with 12 bases between. Germline V lookup: CDR1 SQVTM, CDR2 ANQGSEA. DNA for the CDR3: TGCAGCGTTGATGGCGGGGTGGACGGGGAGCTGTTTTTT. As protein: CSVDGGVDGELFF.

This clone was recorded a few times. The rearrangement uses TRBV6-5 and TRBJ2-7; D is unclear. The V and J ends lost 5 bases and 6 bases respectively, with 20 bases between them. CDR3 length: 15 amino acids. Germline V CDR1 and CDR2: MNHEY, SVGAGI. CDR3 region: CASSRKSTHLIEQYF. As DNA, the CDR3 is TGTGCCAGCAGTCGAAAGAGCACTCACCTCATCGAGCAGTACTTC.

The chain carries TRBV7-2 and TRBJ2-5, with TRBD2 matching over 7 bases. Germline V gene data show CDR1 as SGHTA and CDR2 as FQGNSA. The CDR3 is made up of 17 amino acids. The J segment lost 4 bases and the V segment lost 3 bases, leaving 14 bases of the junction unmatched. In DNA form, the CDR3 reads TGTGCCAGCAGCTTGGCACTTCTGACTAGCTATTCAGAGACCCAGTACTTC. This codes for CASSLALLTSYSETQYF.

The gene calls are TRBV6-5 and TRBJ1-2; tentatively, D is TRBD1 (5 bases). The CDR3 extends over 12 amino acids. The germline V gene encodes CDR1 MNHEY and CDR2 SVGAGI. V lost 2 bases, J lost 8 bases, and 9 bases lay in between. CDR3 residues: CASSYEGRGYTF. The DNA for the CDR3 is TGTGCCAGCAGTTACGAGGGGCGAGGCTACACCTTC.

The V and J genes are TRBV30 and TRBJ1-4, with 8 bases aligning to TRBD1. CDR1 GTSNPN and CDR2 SVGIG come from the germline V gene (reference sequence). V lost 2 bases, J lost 8 bases, and 10 bases stayed unmatched. This CDR3 is 15 amino acids long. The CDR3 coding sequence is TGTGCCTGGAGTCCTCTGGACAGGGTGGGCGAAAAACTGTTTTTT. Translating it yields CAWSPLDRVGEKLFF.